This entry lists 14 T cell receptor beta chains sequenced from one sample in a study of molecular identifiers for immune sequencing clone quantification. One entry per CDR3 protein results from TCRdb running MiXCR on the PCR reads. This sample has about 330,000 distinct CDR3 sequences; roughly a quarter occur once, and the top ten carry roughly 0.7%. Sequencing input: naive CD8+ T cells from blood, with Jurkat cell RNA spiked in. The subset was: FACS-sorted CD8+CD4-CCR7+CD45RA+ naive T cells. The source is a human donor in good health. Some libraries in this study had Jurkat cell RNA spiked in.

This clonotype was seen at least ten times. This sequence joins TRBV12-3 or TRBV12-4 and TRBJ1-1; D uncertain. The CDR3 has 13 residues. Between the trimmed V and J ends, which lost 6 bases and 0 bases, there was a span of 8 bases. DNA of the CDR3: TGTGCCAGCAGCCCACTCATGAACACTGAAGCTTTCTTT. Amino acid sequence: CASSPLMNTEAFF.

This chain connects TRBV10-2 to TRBJ1-1, with D possibly TRBD1 on 6 matching bases. Trimming stripped 2 bases from V and 6 bases from J, with 13 bases between. Germline V lookup: CDR1 WSHSY, CDR2 SAAADI. This CDR3 has 14 amino acids. The CDR3, as DNA: TGCGCCAGCAGTGAGGGCAGGGGCTCGTCTGAAGCTTTCTTT. It specifies CASSEGRGSSEAFF.

Points on this clonotype: Just one base apart from a much larger clone, this may be a read error. This sequence joins TRBV7-9 and TRBJ2-3; D is tentatively TRBD1 or TRBD2 (5 bases each). Germline V lookup: CDR1 SEHNR, CDR2 FQNEAQ (reference sequence). CDR3 size: 18 residues. V lost 5 bases and J 1 base, leaving 22 bases between the germline ends. DNA for the CDR3: TGTGCCAGCAGCGCCGTCCCGGGACCGGTCCCGCGCACAGATACGCAGTATTTT. Residues: CASSAVPGPVPRTDTQYF.

This clonotype has ten or more counts. The chain employs TRBV29-1 and TRBJ2-7; either TRBD1 or TRBD2 may supply D (5 bases each). Trimming stripped 4 bases from V and 3 bases from J, with 13 bases between. This CDR3 is 13 amino acids long. CDR1 and CDR2 from the germline V gene are SQVTM and ANQGSEA. The CDR3 DNA follows: TGCAGCGTTGTCGGGGCCCGGAGCTACGAGCAGTACTTC. Its protein product is CSVVGARSYEQYF.

There are a few counts of this clonotype. This rearrangement joins TRBV27 to TRBJ1-5; D is undetermined. The germline V gene encodes CDR1 MNHEY and CDR2 SMNVEV (reference sequence). Trimming cost V 5 bases and J 3 bases, with 14 bases left between them. The CDR3 runs 15 residues. CDR3 sequence (DNA): TGTGCCAGCAGTCCCTGGACGGGTACCAATCAGCCCCAGCATTTT. Translating it yields CASSPWTGTNQPQHF.

The chain has TRBV5-1 and TRBJ2-7; TRBD1 is a possible D gene (8 bases). The CDR3 is 14 amino acids. In germline, CDR1 is SGHRS, CDR2 YFSETQ. V lost 4 bases and J 8 bases, leaving 19 bases between the germline ends. The CDR3, as DNA: TGCGCCAGCAGCAGCGGGACAGGTACCTCCCAGCAGTACTTC. It codes for CASSSGTGTSQQYF.

This CDR3 reads CASSTGGHTEAFF. CDR3 bases: TGTGCCAGCAGTACAGGGGGACACACTGAAGCTTTCTTT. The chain joins TRBV11-2 to TRBJ1-1; 8 nucleotides agree with TRBD1. J gave up 3 bases and V 6 bases, and 3 bases lay outside the gene matches. This CDR3 has 13 residues. Germline V gene sequence: CDR1 SGHAT, CDR2 FQNNGV.

This clonotype was counted between two and nine times. The chain recombines TRBV30 with TRBJ1-1; tentatively, D is TRBD1 (5 bases). CDR3 size: 16 residues. The ends were cut back, 0 bases at V and 0 bases at J, with 14 bases in the middle. Germline CDR1 GTSNPN, CDR2 SVGIG (reference sequence). The CDR3 sequence is CAWSVIQGAVNTEAFF. In nucleotides, the CDR3 is TGTGCCTGGAGTGTTATTCAAGGGGCCGTGAACACTGAAGCTTTCTTT.

The chain joins TRBV9 to TRBJ1-1; D not resolved. This CDR3 spans 17 amino acids. Germline-derived CDR1 and CDR2 are SGDLS and YYNGEE. Between the trimmed V and J ends, which lost 2 bases and 3 bases, there was a span of 20 bases. CDR3 bases: TGTGCCAGCAGCGTCATCATGGTTGGAGGGTGTGACACTGAAGCTTTCTTT. Its protein product is CASSVIMVGGCDTEAFF.

For this clonotype: This may stem from a read error, because a much larger clone lies one nucleotide away. The CDR3 spells CASSPNDGNQPPHF. Here the CDR3 DNA reads TGTGCCAGCAGTCCTAACGACGGGAATCAGCCCCCGCATTTT. V and J are TRBV9 and TRBJ1-5; no reliable D call. The length of the CDR3 is 14 residues. Germline V gives CDR1 SGDLS, CDR2 YYNGEE.

This clonotype was seen many times. The V call is TRBV29-1, the J call TRBJ2-7; D might be TRBD1 or TRBD2, each matching 6 bases. CDR1 is SQVTM and CDR2 is ANQGSEA in the germline V gene. The length of the CDR3 is 13 residues. V was shortened by 6 bases and J by 2 bases, with 14 bases between the two germline ends. The CDR3 region is CSVGEGGTYEQYF. The CDR3 DNA reads TGCAGCGTCGGTGAAGGGGGGACCTACGAGCAGTACTTC.

This clonotype was detected many times. V usage is TRBV19 and J usage is TRBJ2-5, with 7 bases that match TRBD1. The CDR3 totals 12 residues. V gave up 9 bases and J gave up 1 base; unmatched junction bases: 2. Germline V gives CDR1 LNHDA, CDR2 SQIVND (reference sequence). The CDR3 region has the DNA TGTGCCAGGGGACAGTTCCAAGAGACCCAGTACTTC. Its protein is CARGQFQETQYF. Based on the CDR3 plus reference TRBV19 and TRBJ2-5, the full variable domain is DGGITQSPKYLFRKEGQNVTLSCEQNLNHDAMYWYRQDPGQGLRLIYYSQIVNDFQKGDIAEGYSVSREKKESFPLTVTSAQKNPTAFYLCARGQFQETQYFGPGTRLLVL.

The chain combines TRBV4-3 with TRBJ1-3, with D unclear. Germline V CDR1 and CDR2: LGHNA, YSLEER. The CDR3 sequence is 16 residues long. V was shortened by 3 bases and J by 0 bases, with 12 bases between the two germline ends. Here the CDR3 DNA reads TGCGCCAGCAGCCATGCTGCCACCAACTCTGGAAACACCATATATTTT. As protein: CASSHAATNSGNTIYF.

This clonotype was recorded a few times. The rearrangement uses TRBV5-1 and TRBJ2-7; 8 bases agree with TRBD1. CDR1 and CDR2 from the germline V gene are SGHRS and YFSETQ. The ends lost 4 bases at V and 5 bases at J; junction bases unmatched: 8. The CDR3 length is 14 residues. CDR3 loop: CASSTGQGPHEQYF. CDR3 in DNA: TGCGCCAGCAGCACAGGACAGGGTCCTCACGAGCAGTACTTC.